This section outlines one T cell receptor beta chain sequence together with its context. The entry originates in a study of shared clonotypes between healthy human individuals. Only in-frame clones appear in the TCRdb table, and some are missing; sequencing was by immunoSEQ multiplex PCR. The sample gives 740,000 or so clones, around 73% of which show up once; 1.5% to 2% is in the top ten. Trimming left V 5 bases short and J 4 bases short, with 11 bases between. Germline CDR1 and CDR2: MNHNS and SASEGT. CDR3 length: 13 amino acids. The sequenced sample was memory CD4+ T cells sorted from blood. The subset here: CD45RA-negative fraction. This sequence originates from a woman in her 30s in good health. V and J are TRBV6-1 and TRBJ1-1, with D perhaps TRBD1 (6 bases). The CDR3 DNA is TGTGCCAGCAGTCACAGGGTCTCCACTGAAGCTTTCTTT. It encodes CASSHRVSTEAFF.